This entry features one T cell receptor beta chain sequence. What it recognizes is unknown. Generated by immunoSEQ multiplex PCR, the TCRdb table keeps only in-frame clones and is missing some. The data hold 2 million to 2.5 million clones, with 90% to 97% observed a single time. The record originates from a study of shared clonotypes between healthy human individuals. Whole-study findings and limits: Depth of sequencing was expected to influence donor clonotype sharing.

The source is a young man in good health. Source material: naive CD4+ T cells sorted from blood. Stated subset: CD45RA+ positively selected.

The CDR3 DNA sequence: TGTGCCAGCAGTCGAGGGACTAGCAATCAGCCCCAGCATTTT. Protein: CASSRGTSNQPQHF. This rearrangement joins TRBV6-5 to TRBJ1-5, with D tentatively TRBD1 (5 bases). Trimming left V 5 bases short and J 0 bases short, with 8 bases between. Per the germline V gene, CDR1 is MNHEY and CDR2 is SVGAGI. The CDR3 consists of 14 residues.